This passage covers 27 T cell receptor beta chains from one sample sequenced in a study of spatial heterogeneity in lung cancer. Time point specified: blood at routine non-recurrence follow-up after resection. TCRdb called the 5' RACE reads again in MiXCR, with one record for every CDR3 protein. The table records about 20,000 distinct CDR3 sequences, over 8.5% of them present only once. Sample: PBMCs, taken at follow-up. Receptors originate from a male donor with early-stage non-small cell lung cancer.

About this clonotype itself: At one end the junction does not follow the germline gene, possibly because of a read error. The chain couples TRBV4-1 to TRBJ2-5; 7 bases map to TRBD2. The germline V gene has CDR1 MGHRA and CDR2 YSYEKL. CDR3 length equals 16 residues. The CDR3 loop reads CASSQKGLADQETQYF. The CDR3 nucleotides are TGCGCCAGCAGCCAGAAAGGGCTAGCGGACCAGGAGACCCAGTACTTC.

V usage is TRBV2 and J usage is TRBJ1-1, with D maybe TRBD1 (6 bases). Trimming cost V 7 bases and J 7 bases, with 13 bases left between them. Germline values: CDR1 SNHLY, CDR2 FYNNEI. The CDR3 length is 12 residues. Here the CDR3 DNA reads TGTGCCAGCATCCAAGGGGGGATTGAAGCTTTCTTT. Residues: CASIQGGIEAFF.

The chain couples TRBV7-2 to TRBJ1-1, with 12 bases identical to TRBD1. Germline V gene sequence: CDR1 SGHTA, CDR2 FQGNSA. The CDR3 has 15 amino acids. The V gene end was trimmed by 6 bases and the J gene end by 7 bases; junction bases not matched to a gene: 9. The CDR3 region has the DNA TGTGCCAGCAGTCCGGGACAGGGGGCGCAAATTGAAGCTTTCTTT. Amino acid sequence: CASSPGQGAQIEAFF.

The V call is TRBV29-1, the J call TRBJ2-2; D may be TRBD1 (5 bases). V shed 5 bases and J shed 2 bases, with 6 bases lying between them. From germline, CDR1 is SQVTM and CDR2 ANQGSEA. This CDR3 is 12 amino acids long. The DNA of the CDR3 is TGCAGCGTTTGGGGCAACACCGGGGAGCTGTTTTTT. It encodes CSVWGNTGELFF.

This clonotype was found a few times. The genes are TRBV20-1 and TRBJ1-5; D gene unclear. The CDR3 consists of 14 residues. The V gene's germline CDR1 is DFQATT and CDR2 SNEGSKA (reference sequence). Trimming shortened V by 0 bases and J by 0 bases, and 6 bases separated the two germline ends. Written as DNA, the CDR3 is TGCAGTGCTAGAGACCCCAGTAGCAATCAGCCCCAGCATTTT. The encoded protein is CSARDPSSNQPQHF.

This clonotype has ten or more counts. The chain links TRBV4-2 to TRBJ1-1; D is ambiguous. The germline V gene has CDR1 LGHNA and CDR2 YNFKEQ. The CDR3 totals 15 residues. V was trimmed by 6 bases and J by 1 base, leaving 15 bases between them. CDR3 sequence: CASSPQLGRNTEAFF. In nucleotides, the CDR3 is TGTGCCAGCAGTCCCCAACTAGGCAGGAACACTGAAGCTTTCTTT.

In its sample, this clonotype was seen many times. J is TRBJ1-2 and V is TRBV30, with D unclear. Germline V CDR1 and CDR2: GTSNPN, SVGIG (reference sequence). Trimming removed 0 bases at V and 8 bases at J, with 19 bases between. This CDR3 contains 15 residues. CDR3 loop: CAWSVGRYPPFGYTF. CDR3 sequence (DNA): TGTGCCTGGAGTGTCGGCAGGTACCCACCTTTCGGCTACACCTTC.

The chain employs TRBV20-1 and TRBJ1-4, with 8 positions matching TRBD1. The CDR3 is 16 amino acids. The ends lost 1 base at V and 7 bases at J; junction bases unmatched: 11. In germline, CDR1 is DFQATT, CDR2 SNEGSKA (reference sequence). In nucleotides, the CDR3 is TGCAGTGCTAGAGGGCCAGGGGGCGCGGGAGGTGAAAAACTGTTTTTT. Protein: CSARGPGGAGGEKLFF.

V gene TRBV12-3 or TRBV12-4 combines with J gene TRBJ1-6; D may be TRBD1 (5 bases). This CDR3 is 16 amino acids long. V was trimmed by 2 bases and J by 7 bases, leaving 15 bases between them. DNA for the CDR3: TGTGCCAGCAGTTTATGGGGAGCTGAGGGGAATTCACCCCTCCACTTT. Protein: CASSLWGAEGNSPLHF.

This clonotype has a count of ten or more. The CDR3 spells CAISESMGMNTEAFF. CDR3 DNA: TGTGCCATCAGTGAGTCTATGGGGATGAACACTGAAGCTTTCTTT. The chain is built from TRBV10-3 and TRBJ1-1; D ambiguous. Looked up from germline, CDR1 is ENHRY and CDR2 is SYGVKD. The CDR3 length is 15 residues. V was shortened by 0 bases and J by 0 bases, with 8 bases between the two germline ends.

This clonotype was picked up many times. The CDR3 bases are TGTGCCAGCAGCAGAATAAACGGGAGGGCTCTCGACGAGCAGTACTTC. Translating gives CASSRINGRALDEQYF. This chain connects TRBV7-8 to TRBJ2-7; 8 nucleotides agree with TRBD2. Losses at the gene ends were 5 bases for V and 5 bases for J; bases not matched to a gene: 14. Germline lookup yields CDR1 SGHVS and CDR2 FQNEAQ. The CDR3 loop spans 16 amino acids. The variable domain in full, with the rest retrieved from reference TRBV7-8 and TRBJ2-7, is GAGVSQSPRYKVAKRGQDVALRCDPISGHVSLFWYQQALGQGPEFLTYFQNEAQLDKSGLPSDRFFAERPEGSVSTLKIQRTQQEDSAVYLCASSRINGRALDEQYFGPGTRLTVT.

This clonotype was seen repeatedly, ten times or more. This chain joins TRBV12-3 or TRBV12-4 and TRBJ2-2, with D unresolved. The V end lost 6 bases, the J end lost 9 bases, and 11 bases lay between the germline ends. This CDR3 contains 12 residues. CDR3 sequence: CASSYRTWELFF. The CDR3 DNA is TGTGCCAGCAGCTACCGTACCTGGGAGCTGTTTTTT.

This clonotype was counted at least ten times. This chain connects TRBV2 to TRBJ2-7; the D is unclear. This CDR3 comprises 13 residues. Trimming took off 3 bases at V and 3 bases at J, with 9 bases between the two ends. Germline V gene data show CDR1 as SNHLY and CDR2 as FYNNEI. The CDR3 DNA sequence: TGTGCCAGCAGTGAGAGTGCTAGCTACGAGCAGTACTTC. Its translation: CASSESASYEQYF.

The table lists this clonotype with many counts. The CDR3 sequence: CASSPPGLAGGSRKNIQYF. CDR3 sequence (DNA): TGTGCCAGCTCACCACCGGGACTAGCGGGAGGAAGCCGCAAAAACATTCAGTACTTC. The gene calls are TRBV18 and TRBJ2-4; TRBD2 matches 15 bases. The germline V gene encodes CDR1 KGHSH and CDR2 LQKENI. V lost 0 bases, J lost 3 bases, and 6 bases stayed unmatched. This CDR3 contains 19 residues.

This clonotype was recorded many times. The chain combines TRBV7-8 with TRBJ2-3; weak D call: TRBD2 (6 bases). The V and J ends lost 7 bases and 4 bases respectively, with 18 bases between them. The CDR3 spans 15 residues. Per the germline V gene, CDR1 is SGHVS and CDR2 is FQNEAQ. CDR3 coding DNA: TGTGCCAGCACCCTCTTCTGGGGGGACGCAGATACGCAGTATTTT. It specifies CASTLFWGDADTQYF.

J is TRBJ2-3 and V is TRBV29-1; D is undetermined. The CDR3 has 12 amino acids. Between the trimmed V and J ends, which lost 4 bases and 4 bases, there was a span of 9 bases. The germline CDR1 and CDR2 sequences are SQVTM and ANQGSEA. The CDR3 spells CSVAVAADTQYF. The CDR3 DNA is TGCAGCGTTGCGGTAGCAGCAGATACGCAGTATTTT.

This chain uses TRBV4-3 with TRBJ1-2, with D unclear. The V gene lost 0 bases and the J gene lost 4 bases, with 15 bases spanning the gap. This CDR3 has 16 residues. Germline CDR1 is LGHNA and CDR2 is YSLEER. CDR3 DNA: TGCGCCAGCAGCCAAGATGACGGCGCGCTCACCTATGGCTACACCTTC. Its protein is CASSQDDGALTYGYTF.

Notes on this clonotype: A clone one base away is much larger, so this may be a read error. The chain carries TRBV19 and TRBJ2-1, with D perhaps TRBD2 (6 bases). This CDR3 has 16 amino acids. Germline CDR1 LNHDA, CDR2 SQIVND (reference sequence). CDR3 nucleotides: TGTGCCAGTAGTACCCGGACTAAGAGATCCTACAATGAGCGGTTCTTC. It yields the protein CASSTRTKRSYNERFF.

The table lists this clonotype with many counts. The chain couples TRBV29-1 to TRBJ2-7, with a tentative D call TRBD1 (5 bases). This CDR3 has 15 residues. Germline V lookup: CDR1 SQVTM, CDR2 ANQGSEA. Trimming took 2 bases from V and 2 from J, leaving 16 bases between them. CDR3 region: CSVESWGSRAYEQYF. CDR3 DNA sequence: TGCAGCGTTGAATCTTGGGGCAGCAGAGCCTACGAGCAGTACTTC.

Ten or more counts support this clonotype. The chain employs TRBV11-2 and TRBJ2-4, with 9 bases matching TRBD2. The CDR3 is 18 residues long. CDR1 is SGHAT and CDR2 is FQNNGV in the germline V gene. V shed 1 base, J shed 2 bases, and the junction held 9 bases outside the gene matches. The CDR3 loop is CASSLGRAGGPPKNIQYF. CDR3 bases: TGTGCCAGCAGCTTAGGTCGGGCGGGAGGGCCACCCAAAAACATTCAGTACTTC.

This clonotype was detected ten times or more. CDR3 protein: CSVSGTGGSNYGYTF. As DNA, the CDR3 is TGCAGCGTCTCGGGGACAGGGGGCTCTAACTATGGCTACACCTTC. The J gene is TRBJ1-2, the V gene TRBV29-1, with 12 bases that match TRBD1. CDR3 length: 15 residues. Germline CDR1 and CDR2: SQVTM and ANQGSEA. The ends lost 6 bases at V and 0 bases at J; junction bases unmatched: 5.

This clonotype showed up just a few times. The gene calls are TRBV7-9 and TRBJ2-3; TRBD2 aligns across 11 bases. Germline CDR1 is SEHNR and CDR2 is FQNEAQ (reference sequence). V was clipped by 5 bases and J by 2 bases; unmatched bases: 3. The CDR3 runs to 15 residues. The CDR3: CASSELAGDTDTQYF. In nucleotides, the CDR3 is TGTGCCAGCAGCGAACTAGCGGGAGACACAGATACGCAGTATTTT.

There are a few counts of this clonotype. The chain has TRBV4-1 and TRBJ2-7, with D perhaps matching TRBD1 (6 bases). With 0 bases removed from V and 0 bases from J, the gap between germline ends came to 15 bases. Germline CDR1 MGHRA, CDR2 YSYEKL. This CDR3 contains 17 residues. The CDR3 loop reads CASSQDLRTDFSYEQYF. In DNA form, the CDR3 reads TGCGCCAGCAGCCAAGATCTGCGGACAGACTTCTCCTACGAGCAGTACTTC.

This clonotype counts as large (0.1 to 1%). V and J are TRBV14 and TRBJ1-2; D may be TRBD1 (5 bases). This CDR3 comprises 15 residues. Germline V CDR1 and CDR2: SGHDN, FVKESK. V lost 0 bases and J 3 bases, leaving 11 bases between the germline ends. The CDR3 reads CASSQDRDQYYGYTF. CDR3 in DNA: TGTGCCAGCAGCCAAGACAGGGACCAGTACTATGGCTACACCTTC.

This clonotype has a handful of counts. The V and J genes are TRBV12-3 or TRBV12-4 and TRBJ2-7, with TRBD2 identical over 11 bases. The CDR3 is 15 amino acids. Unmatched junction bases numbered 8, after V lost 7 bases and J lost 3 bases. Here the CDR3 DNA reads TGTGCCAGCACCATAGCGGGAGGGACAGGCTACGAGCAGTACTTC. Amino acids: CASTIAGGTGYEQYF.

This clonotype was seen many times. V gene TRBV20-1 combines with J gene TRBJ1-2; 8 bases are a match to TRBD1. This CDR3 has 13 amino acids. CDR1 is DFQATT and CDR2 is SNEGSKA in the germline V gene (reference sequence). V dropped 5 bases and J dropped 4; count of bases not matched to a gene: 6. CDR3 bases: TGCAGTGCTGAGGACAGGGTCACCTATGGCTACACCTTC. As protein: CSAEDRVTYGYTF.

This clonotype appeared many times. The rearrangement links TRBV7-6 to TRBJ1-3, with D unresolved. CDR1 is SGHVS and CDR2 is FNYEAQ in the germline V gene. The V gene lost 4 bases and the J gene lost 0 bases, with 4 bases spanning the gap. The CDR3 is made up of 13 amino acids. The CDR3: CASSYSSGNTIYF. Here the CDR3 DNA reads TGTGCCAGCAGCTACAGCTCTGGAAACACCATATATTTT.